The rows below give T cell receptor beta chains drawn from one sample of a study of blood T cells in healthy people across ages. TCRdb re-called the 5' RACE reads with MiXCR, one entry per CDR3 protein. The sample includes about a million distinct CDR3 sequences, 48% of them seen just once. The sequenced material came from blood. The receptors derive from a man aged 30 to 45 in good health. The conserved cysteine and the conserved F or W are not part of the CDR3 here.

cdr3_length,j_call,v_call,cdr3_aa
13,TRBJ2-5,TRBV4-1,VSSPLEGLAETQY
15,TRBJ1-4,TRBV5-1,ASSFPQGDPTNEKLF
12,TRBJ1-2,TRBV3-1,ASRGQGINYGYT
12,TRBJ2-7,TRBV28,ASSSGQGSREQY
13,TRBJ2-5,TRBV10-2,ASRDLGLGRETQY
14,TRBJ2-1,TRBV5-1,ASSLEVSGSSNEQF
10,TRBJ2-5,TRBV6-2/TRBV6-3,ASTDRVYGQY
11,TRBJ2-7,TRBV12-3/TRBV12-4,ASSGDAHYEQY
14,TRBJ2-3,TRBV11-3,ASSHRAAESTDTQY
13,TRBJ2-2,TRBV6-5,ASSKGTTNTGELF
11,TRBJ2-3,TRBV5-1,AGSLDSTDTQY
11,TRBJ1-2,TRBV2,ASITSGAGGYT
12,TRBJ2-1,TRBV11-1,ASSPGPLNNEQF
15,TRBJ2-7,TRBV7-9,ASSLREGLAPNYEQY
13,TRBJ2-7,TRBV20-1,SARDGRGSSYEQY
15,TRBJ2-1,TRBV4-1,ASSQPSRQGSYNEQF
12,TRBJ2-6,TRBV20-1,SASQSSGANVLT
14,TRBJ2-5,TRBV9,ASSVAVERTQETQY
11,TRBJ2-7,TRBV6-5,ASSYSIGSEQY
13,TRBJ2-3,TRBV20-1,SATTWENMADTQY
13,TRBJ2-5,TRBV4-1,ASSQVISYQETQY
11,TRBJ2-7,TRBV2,ASSVFEGNEQY
14,TRBJ2-3,TRBV6-5,ASSPSWGGTEDTQY
13,TRBJ2-5,TRBV6-6,ASSSGQFYLWTQY
13,TRBJ1-4,TRBV5-1,ASSLQPGREEKLF
11,TRBJ1-2,TRBV3-1,ASSKGQGPGCT
11,TRBJ2-7,TRBV12-3/TRBV12-4,ASRPMDRGEQY
13,TRBJ2-5,TRBV12-3/TRBV12-4,ASSSRGPVSETQY
12,TRBJ1-2,TRBV3-1,ASSQGGSVFGYT
14,TRBJ1-1,TRBV27,ASSIRTGAMNTEAF
12,TRBJ1-6,TRBV4-1,ASSQDPGNSPLH
12,NA,TRBV4-3,ASSQETDTYEQY
16,TRBJ2-5,TRBV27,ASSLMGWDRGNQETQY
14,TRBJ1-2,TRBV20-1,SARDTPGGGGYGYT
15,TRBJ2-3,TRBV7-8,ASSLALGTGSTDTQY
11,TRBJ2-7,TRBV29-1,SVGIAGPKEQY
14,TRBJ1-4,TRBV7-2,ASRPGETGIGEKLF
11,TRBJ2-1,TRBV11-2,ASSPGLEHWQF
13,TRBJ2-7,TRBV20-1,SAPKRGQGSYEQY
11,TRBJ1-2,TRBV6-6,ASTEDRIYGYT
11,TRBJ2-7,TRBV30,AWSVEEGREQY
13,TRBJ2-3,TRBV4-2,ASSQENLQGRTQY